The 21 T cell receptor beta chains in this list originate from one sample, sequenced in a study of CD8 T cells in ankylosing spondylitis. No antigen is known for these receptors. Each CDR3 protein gets one entry after TCRdb re-called the 5' RACE reads with MiXCR. The sample yields approximately 300,000 distinct CDR3 sequences, approximately 8% seen once. Study observations and caveats: What appeared characteristic of ankylosing spondylitis blood was a TCR beta motif of eight highly homologous variants.

The sequencing input was blood, either unsorted or a sorted T cell fraction (not recorded which). These receptors were collected from a male donor with ankylosing spondylitis.

This clonotype showed up just a few times. This chain connects TRBV5-1 to TRBJ1-3; no clear D. The V and J ends lost 4 bases and 4 bases respectively, with 15 bases between them. Germline values: CDR1 SGHRS, CDR2 YFSETQ. The CDR3 is made up of 15 amino acids. The chain's CDR3 is CASSNDRLRGNTIYF. CDR3 DNA sequence: TGCGCCAGCAGCAATGACCGGCTGAGAGGAAACACCATATATTTT.

The chain employs TRBV29-1 and TRBJ2-3; 8 nucleotides align to TRBD1. The CDR3 is made up of 13 amino acids. The trim removed 7 bases at V and 2 bases at J, leaving 5 bases unmatched. CDR1 is SQVTM and CDR2 is ANQGSEA in the germline V gene. The CDR3, as DNA: TGCAGCGGAAGACAGGGGTCCACAGATACGCAGTATTTT. Translated, it gives CSGRQGSTDTQYF.

This clonotype was seen only a few times. V usage is TRBV9 and J usage is TRBJ2-1, with 9 positions matching TRBD2. Germline values: CDR1 SGDLS, CDR2 YYNGEE. This CDR3 region has 16 residues. The V gene end was trimmed by 2 bases and the J gene end by 5 bases; junction bases not matched to a gene: 8. The CDR3: CASSVSSGTLHNEQFF. For the CDR3, the DNA is TGTGCCAGCAGCGTGTCTAGCGGGACCCTACACAATGAGCAGTTCTTC.

The chain employs TRBV12-3 or TRBV12-4 and TRBJ2-1, with 9 bases lining up with TRBD2. V was pared by 8 bases and J by 2 bases, with 4 bases of the junction left unmatched. There are 14 residues in the CDR3. The CDR3 protein is CASGPSGTYNEQFF. The CDR3 nucleotides are TGTGCCAGCGGACCTAGCGGGACCTACAATGAGCAGTTCTTC.

This clonotype was observed at least ten times. The gene calls are TRBV29-1 and TRBJ2-7; a possible D gene is TRBD2 (5 bases). Per germline, CDR1 SQVTM and CDR2 ANQGSEA. V shed 6 bases and J shed 5 bases, with 17 bases lying between them. The CDR3 is 13 amino acids. The DNA for the CDR3 is TGCAGCGTCATGGCGGAGTGGAGGCACGAGCAGTACTTC. It translates to CSVMAEWRHEQYF.

This CDR3 reads CASSPMSGNSYEQYF. In nucleotides, the CDR3 is TGTGCCAGCAGCCCTATGAGTGGCAACTCCTACGAGCAGTACTTC. This chain joins TRBV2 and TRBJ2-7; D is unclear. Germline values: CDR1 SNHLY, CDR2 FYNNEI. V shed 6 bases and J shed 0 bases, with 15 bases lying between them. The CDR3 loop spans 15 amino acids.

V gene TRBV12-3 or TRBV12-4 combines with J gene TRBJ2-4; D not resolved. The CDR3 spans 15 residues. Trimming shortened V by 2 bases and J by 3 bases, and 11 bases separated the two germline ends. The CDR3 nucleotides read TGTGCCAGCAGTTTAAAGGGTGAAGTCAAAAACATTCAGTACTTC. It encodes CASSLKGEVKNIQYF.

This clonotype was found a few times. The rearrangement joins TRBV18 to TRBJ2-1; perhaps TRBD2 as D (5 bases). Germline V gives CDR1 KGHSH, CDR2 LQKENI. V lost 4 bases and J lost 6, with 10 bases in between. The CDR3 extends over 13 amino acids. CDR3 DNA: TGTGCCAGCTCACGGGGAGTTTCCAATGAGCAGTTCTTC. Its translation is CASSRGVSNEQFF.

This clonotype was detected a few times. The chain uses TRBV6-1 and TRBJ2-7; weak D call: TRBD1 (6 bases). This CDR3 contains 14 residues. V was pared by 6 bases and J by 4 bases, with 16 bases between. CDR1 is MNHNS, CDR2 SASEGT, per germline. The CDR3 DNA reads TGTGCCAGCAGAGCTACCGGGACATTTTACGAGCAGTACTTC. This translates into CASRATGTFYEQYF.

The table lists this clonotype with a few counts. J is TRBJ2-7 and V is TRBV7-8; 9 bases align to TRBD1. The germline CDR1 and CDR2 sequences are SGHVS and FQNEAQ. After removal of 3 bases from V and 7 bases from J, the junction contained 13 bases not matched to a gene. The CDR3 spans 16 residues. This CDR3 reads CASSFQPGQGSGEQYF. CDR3 in DNA: TGTGCCAGCAGCTTTCAACCGGGACAGGGTTCCGGGGAGCAGTACTTC.

This clonotype was seen ten or more times. The J gene is TRBJ1-4, the V gene TRBV25-1; D is ambiguous. The CDR3 totals 14 residues. Per the germline V gene, CDR1 is MGHDK and CDR2 is SYGVNS. Trimming pared 1 base from V and 8 bases from J, leaving 11 bases between. The CDR3, as DNA: TGTGCCAGCAGTGAATTTGGGGATCTGGAAAAACTGTTTTTT. It is translated as CASSEFGDLEKLFF.

This clonotype was detected a few times. The chain employs TRBV30 and TRBJ2-7; 9 nucleotides agree with TRBD2. CDR3 length: 15 amino acids. V gave up 4 bases and J gave up 4 bases; unmatched junction bases: 11. The germline V gene has CDR1 GTSNPN and CDR2 SVGIG (reference sequence). This CDR3 is CAWTGGLAGRYEQYF. The CDR3 region has the DNA TGTGCCTGGACGGGGGGGCTAGCGGGAAGGTACGAGCAGTACTTC.

The J gene is TRBJ2-3, the V gene TRBV12-3 or TRBV12-4, with D possibly TRBD1 on 5 matching bases. CDR3 length: 17 residues. V gave up 2 bases and J gave up 0 bases, with 15 bases separating them. CDR3 in DNA: TGTGCCAGCAGTTTAATCGGCTGGGGCGAAAGCACAGATACGCAGTATTTT. This gives the protein CASSLIGWGESTDTQYF.

This clonotype was detected only a few times. The chain has TRBV7-9 and TRBJ2-7; 9 bases line up with TRBD1. CDR1 is SEHNR, CDR2 FQNEAQ, per germline (reference sequence). This CDR3 contains 14 residues. J lost 6 bases, V lost 4 bases, and 7 bases had no gene match. The CDR3 nucleotides read TGTGCCAGCAGCTGGGACAGGGTTATGGGCGAGCAGTACTTC. Translating gives CASSWDRVMGEQYF.

V usage is TRBV5-1 and J usage is TRBJ2-4; TRBD1 aligns across 7 bases. The CDR3 has 15 residues. Germline CDR1 and CDR2: SGHRS and YFSETQ. J lost 0 bases, V lost 4 bases, and 4 bases had no gene match. The CDR3 sequence is CASSQDRLAKNIQYF. The CDR3 bases are TGCGCCAGCAGCCAGGACAGGCTAGCCAAAAACATTCAGTACTTC.

This clonotype was recorded at least ten times. The chain joins TRBV10-3 to TRBJ1-6; D not resolved. CDR1 and CDR2 from the germline V gene are ENHRY and SYGVKD. Trimming took 3 bases from V and 5 from J, leaving 8 bases between them. CDR3 length equals 14 residues. The CDR3 bases are TGTGCCATCAGTGACAGATGGAATAATTCACCCCTCCACTTT. This gives the protein CAISDRWNNSPLHF.

The chain couples TRBV29-1 to TRBJ2-1, with TRBD2 identical over 7 bases. From germline, CDR1 is SQVTM and CDR2 ANQGSEA. The CDR3 consists of 15 residues. Trimming removed 1 base from V and 0 bases from J; junction bases left unmatched: 3. CDR3 protein: CSVEGGGNSYNEQFF. CDR3 sequence (DNA): TGCAGCGTTGAAGGGGGGGGGAACTCCTACAATGAGCAGTTCTTC.

This clonotype was seen at least ten times. V gene TRBV27 combines with J gene TRBJ1-5; 7 positions agree with TRBD1. Germline V lookup: CDR1 MNHEY, CDR2 SMNVEV (reference sequence). V was clipped by 1 base and J by 5 bases; unmatched bases: 8. The CDR3 covers 16 residues. The CDR3 nucleotides are TGTGCCAGCAGTTTATTTGGGACAGCATCTTATCAGCCCCAGCATTTT. This codes for CASSLFGTASYQPQHF.

This clonotype occurred a few times. The chain has TRBV29-1 and TRBJ2-7, with 9 nucleotides matching TRBD2. Germline CDR1 reads SQVTM; CDR2 reads ANQGSEA. Trimming took 6 bases from V and 5 from J; bases not matched to a gene: 2. The CDR3 loop spans 11 amino acids. CDR3 nucleotide sequence: TGCAGCGTGGGACTAGCCAACGAGCAGTACTTC. Translation gives CSVGLANEQYF.

This clonotype was seen a handful of times. The chain joins TRBV5-1 to TRBJ1-4, with D maybe TRBD1 (6 bases). The CDR3 length is 15 residues. V was cut by 1 base and J by 4 bases, with 11 bases left in between. Germline lookup yields CDR1 SGHRS and CDR2 YFSETQ. The CDR3 DNA follows: TGCGCCAGCAGCTTGAGGCAGGGGTTTAATGAAAAACTGTTTTTT. Translation gives CASSLRQGFNEKLFF.

This clonotype appeared a few times. The chain has TRBV2 and TRBJ2-1, with D possibly TRBD2 on 6 matching bases. CDR1 and CDR2 (germline): SNHLY, FYNNEI. V lost 4 bases, J lost 6 bases, and 19 bases lay in between. CDR3 length equals 16 residues. CDR3 residues: CASSVWAGQAPNEQFF. CDR3 bases: TGTGCCAGCAGTGTCTGGGCGGGGCAAGCCCCCAATGAGCAGTTCTTC.